This TCR beta chain came from a study of shared clonotypes between healthy human individuals. TCRdb's copy holds only in-frame clones and misses some; the assay was immunoSEQ multiplex PCR. The table lists about 330,000 clones, around 87% of them singletons. Germline trimming cut 5 bases from V and 4 bases from J; bases unmatched to any gene: 7. From germline, CDR1 is SGHAT and CDR2 FQNNGV. The CDR3 totals 14 residues. The TCR originated in a man younger than 35 in good health. The sample consisted of memory CD8+ T cells sorted from blood. Subset specified: CD45RO+ cells pooled with CCR7-negative TemRA cells. The gene calls are TRBV11-2 and TRBJ2-7; 8 bases align to TRBD1. CDR3 DNA sequence: TGTGCCAGCAGCGTCCCGGGACAGGAATACGAGCAGTACTTC. Amino acid sequence: CASSVPGQEYEQYF.